This TCR beta chain is from a study of T-cell reconstitution after alpha-beta-depleted transplantation in children. Broader study findings: When one year had passed after transplant, most T-cell counts and diversity came from newly produced T cells.

Unique molecular identifiers were incorporated during preparation of the TCRbeta library. MiXCR, run by TCRdb on the PCR reads, gives a single entry per CDR3 protein. The table lists about 830,000 distinct CDR3 sequences, 15% to 20% of them singletons. About this clonotype: Its antigen remains unidentified.

The CDR3 is made up of 15 amino acids. Trimming removed 4 bases at V and 0 bases at J, with 11 bases between. Looked up from germline, CDR1 is SGDLS and CDR2 is YYNGEE. Sequenced here: PBMCs, mostly from graft donor cells, sampled 360 days after TCRalphabeta/CD19-depleted stem cell transplant. The rearrangement joins TRBV9 to TRBJ1-3; the D gene is possibly TRBD1 (5 bases). This receptor was obtained from a male patient under 18 who had a stem cell transplant for acute lymphoblastic leukemia, so the T cells may come from the graft donor. The CDR3 DNA reads as TGTGCCAGCAGCCCCAGGGTTGACTCTGGAAACACCATATATTTT. This encodes CASSPRVDSGNTIYF.